The 4 T cell receptor beta chains below come from one sample, sequenced in a study of T cells in Graves' hyperthyroidism and ophthalmopathy. Researchers amplified the TCR beta CDR3 regions from RNA transcripts. HTBI primers were the set used in a first-round RT-PCR of the TCR CDR3. TCRdb re-analysed the multiplex PCR reads in MiXCR, keeping a single row per CDR3 protein. The table has 600,000 or so distinct CDR3 sequences, roughly 50% seen once; the top ten hold 6.5% to 9%. The sequencing input was peripheral blood or thyroid tissue (not recorded which). The receptors derive from a woman aged 18-30 years with Graves' hyperthyroidism.

CDR3 nucleotides: TGCGCCAGCAGCCCAGAACAGGTTCTTAACACTGAAGCTTTCTTT. As protein: CASSPEQVLNTEAFF. This rearrangement joins TRBV4-1 to TRBJ1-1; D is perhaps TRBD1 (5 bases). Per the germline V gene, CDR1 is MGHRA and CDR2 is YSYEKL. CDR3 length equals 15 residues. The V and J ends lost 4 bases and 2 bases respectively, with 14 bases between them.

The chain combines TRBV5-1 with TRBJ2-2; D tentatively fits TRBD1 or TRBD2 (5 bases each). The CDR3 is 14 amino acids. Trimming cost V 7 bases and J 0 bases, with 10 bases left between them. The germline CDR1 and CDR2 sequences are SGHRS and YFSETQ. CDR3 residues: CASHGTANTGELFF. CDR3 DNA: TGCGCCAGCCACGGGACGGCGAACACCGGGGAGCTGTTTTTT.

The V gene is TRBV25-1, the J gene TRBJ2-3; D uncertain. Trimming removed 6 bases at V and 5 bases at J, with 9 bases between. CDR1 and CDR2 from the germline V gene are MGHDK and SYGVNS. There are 12 residues in the CDR3. The DNA of the CDR3 is TGTGCCAGCAGCCGGACCGAAGATACGCAGTATTTT. It translates to CASSRTEDTQYF.

This clonotype has just a few counts. The genes are TRBV7-2 and TRBJ2-5; D is unresolved. Trimming stripped 5 bases from V and 5 bases from J, with 18 bases between. CDR3 size: 15 residues. The germline gives CDR1 SGHTA, CDR2 FQGNSA. The CDR3 loop reads CASSQEASSWETQYF. In nucleotides, the CDR3 is TGTGCCAGCAGCCAAGAGGCGTCGAGTTGGGAGACCCAGTACTTC.